This is a list of T cell receptor beta chains from one sample in a study of somatic mutations in cytotoxic T cells in rheumatoid arthritis. Method: immunoSEQ multiplex PCR; TCRdb's copy keeps in-frame clones and lacks some. The data show around 11,000 clones, roughly 74% seen once. Sample: CD8+ T cells sorted from blood. These receptors all come from an adult with rheumatoid arthritis. Each CDR3 is given with its conserved first and last residue.

13	TRBV7-9	CASSPPLSGELFF
16	TRBV19	CASSPMGAAHAETQYF
12	TRBV2	CASRDGYEKLFF
15	TRBV4-3	CASSQDRSIFNEQFF
15	TRBV7-3	CASSPGLGPYNEQFF
15	TRBV11-2	CASSLGGPPTDTQYF
11	TRBV2	CARGLDTEAFF
14	TRBV11-3	CASSFGTGSYEQYF
15	TRBV4-3	CASSPSAGHNTEAFF
11	TRBV7-9	CASSFRGEAFF
13	TRBV19	CASSLSGTSAQYF
16	TRBV9	CASSAAGGLGSYEQYF
18	TRBV4-1	CASSQDNMRGADTGELFF
14	TRBV27	CASSFLGHNSPLHF
16	TRBV7-3	CASSISSASTYNEQFF
14	TRBV7-9	CASNDGTSNTEAFF
16	TRBV13	CASSLAGLAGTDTQYF
15	TRBV27	CASSSGRASGNTIYF
14	TRBV4-2	CASSQGPDTYEQYF
9	TRBV27	CASGYEQYF
14	TRBV19	CASSIASGYNEQFF
16	TRBV2	CASSDGGRGGRDEQFF
16	TRBV11-3	CASSPLIGPGANVLTF
18	TRBV7-9	CASRHHDPGRGINTEAFF
15	TRBV19	CASSYTGTGNSPLHF
16	TRBV11-2	CASSFRALSSYNEQFF
13	TRBV7-2	CASSLRGDQPQHF
14	TRBV28	CASSPQSVSYGYTF
15	TRBV7-9	CASAPLWSTNEKLFF
15	TRBV19	CASQTLAGSYNEQFF
14	TRBV9	CASSVGGGGDIQYF
14	TRBV19	CAVTGSFGTDTQYF
13	TRBV10-2	CATRQGADTEAFF
14	TRBV7-9	CASSFVYSPYEQYF
15	TRBV5-1	CASSLMDGQGNEQFF
13	TRBV7-9	CASRGDPEETQYF
16	TRBV4-2	CASSHETSGSYNEQFF
15	TRBV15	CATSRDKITGNTIYF
12	TRBV5-6	CASSLDDTEAFF
13	TRBV6-4	CASSDRANTEAFF
14	TRBV5-1	CASKAGSGNTEAFF